Below, 19 T cell receptor beta chains from the same sample are listed, as sequenced in a study of shared clonotypes between healthy human individuals (dated by TCRdb to 2020 to 2021). The library relied on the immunoSEQ multiplex PCR assay. Not all clones reach the TCRdb copy of this immuneACCESS table, which keeps in-frame sequences only. Checked studies attribute under half of the gap to unresolved V genes and leave the rest unexplained. The sample table shows around 2,000,000 clones, and about 95% are seen once. The leading ten clones occupy more than 0.9% of the sample. CD8 naive samples consisted of CD45RO-negative cells that were positively selected for CCR7, yielding a CD45RA+CCR7+ population without TemRA cells. Source material: naive CD8+ T cells sorted from blood. The cell subset or site label corresponds to: CD45RA+CCR7+. The receptors stem from a man aged 18 to 30 in good health.

In the case of this clone: The sample contains more than one DNA sequence encoding this CDR3. The chain is built from TRBV7-9 and TRBJ2-7; D may be TRBD1 (5 bases). The germline V and J ends were trimmed by 3 bases and 3 bases, with 12 bases remaining between them. The CDR3 is 14 residues long. CDR1 SEHNR and CDR2 FQNEAQ come from the germline V gene (reference sequence). The CDR3 loop reads CASSLDTARYEQYF. CDR3 nucleotide sequence: TGTGCCAGCAGCTTGGACACTGCCCGCTACGAGCAGTACTTC.

V usage is TRBV11-3 and J usage is TRBJ1-5; D possibly corresponds to TRBD1 (5 bases). The germline V gene encodes CDR1 SGHNT and CDR2 YENEEA. The V end lost 0 bases, the J end lost 5 bases, and 14 bases lay between the germline ends. This CDR3 contains 16 residues. Here the CDR3 reads CASSLDQVRGYQPQHF. The CDR3 bases are TGTGCCAGCAGCTTAGATCAAGTAAGGGGCTATCAGCCCCAGCATTTT. Supplemented by reference TRBV11-3 and TRBJ1-5, the full variable domain reads EAGVVQSPRYKIIEKKQPVAFWCNPISGHNTLYWYLQNLGQGPELLIRYENEEAVDDSQLPKDRFSAERLKGVDSTLKIQPAELGDSAVYLCASSLDQVRGYQPQHFGDGTRLSIL.

This clone was counted a single time. The chain has TRBV2 and TRBJ2-3; 8 bases are shared with TRBD1. The V gene's germline CDR1 is SNHLY and CDR2 FYNNEI. The CDR3 sequence is 17 residues long. The V gene end was trimmed by 7 bases and the J gene end by 4 bases; junction bases not matched to a gene: 16. CDR3 DNA: TGTGCCAGCATGCTGCCCTCTGACAGGGGTGGGGCAGATACGCAGTATTTT. This translates into CASMLPSDRGGADTQYF.

The chain uses TRBV2 and TRBJ1-6; a possible D gene is TRBD1 (6 bases). The germline V and J ends were trimmed by 6 bases and 4 bases, with 13 bases remaining between them. The CDR3 has 15 residues. Germline V gene data show CDR1 as SNHLY and CDR2 as FYNNEI. CDR3 nucleotides: TGTGCCAGCAGAGAATCAGGGGAGTATAATTCACCCCTCCACTTT. Translating gives CASRESGEYNSPLHF.

The genes are TRBV7-9 and TRBJ2-7, with 11 nucleotides matching TRBD2. The CDR3 consists of 15 residues. From germline, CDR1 is SEHNR and CDR2 FQNEAQ (reference sequence). J was trimmed by 5 bases and V by 3 bases; bases with no gene match: 6. Here the CDR3 DNA reads TGTGCCAGCAGCTTCGTTAGCGGGAGGGTGGACGAGCAGTACTTC. This sequence encodes CASSFVSGRVDEQYF.

CDR3 loop: CASSQDLPDSYSYEQYF. The CDR3 DNA reads TGTGCCAGCAGCCAAGATCTTCCGGACAGTTACTCCTACGAGCAGTACTTC. J is TRBJ2-7 and V is TRBV14, with a possible D match to TRBD1 (6 bases). The CDR3 extends over 17 amino acids. Germline V lookup: CDR1 SGHDN, CDR2 FVKESK. V was pared by 0 bases and J by 0 bases, with 15 bases between.

The CDR3 spells CASSLQSGGNEQYF. The CDR3 coding sequence is TGTGCCAGCAGTTTACAGTCAGGGGGGAACGAGCAGTACTTC. The chain recombines TRBV27 with TRBJ2-7; the D gene is possibly TRBD1 (7 bases). V shed 2 bases and J shed 5 bases, with 13 bases lying between them. The CDR3 contains 14 residues. Germline V gene data show CDR1 as MNHEY and CDR2 as SMNVEV (reference sequence).

V is TRBV15 and J is TRBJ2-7, with D possibly called TRBD1 or TRBD2 (5 bases each). The CDR3 loop spans 12 amino acids. V was clipped by 6 bases and J by 6 bases, with 12 bases between them. Germline V gene data show CDR1 as LNHNV and CDR2 as YYDKDF (reference sequence). The CDR3: CATSTWGTEQYF. In DNA, the CDR3 is TGTGCCACCAGTACCTGGGGGACCGAGCAGTACTTC.

The CDR3 sequence: CASSSGTGTGAGYTF. The CDR3 DNA reads as TGTGCCAGCAGCTCGGGTACCGGGACAGGGGCTGGCTACACCTTC. This chain joins TRBV5-8 and TRBJ1-2; 10 bases agree with TRBD1. The CDR3 runs 15 residues. Germline V gene sequence: CDR1 SGHTS, CDR2 YDEGEE. After removal of 3 bases from V and 7 bases from J, the junction contained 9 bases not matched to a gene.

This rearrangement joins TRBV2 to TRBJ2-3, with 7 nucleotides matching TRBD2. The CDR3 runs 16 residues. CDR1 and CDR2 (germline): SNHLY, FYNNEI. The J segment lost 0 bases and the V segment lost 3 bases, leaving 6 bases of the junction unmatched. CDR3 sequence reads: CASSDDRRESTDTQYF. The CDR3 DNA follows: TGTGCCAGCAGTGATGATCGGCGGGAGAGCACAGATACGCAGTATTTT. The full variable domain, completed using reference TRBV2 and TRBJ2-3, is EPEVTQTPSHQVTQMGQEVILRCVPISNHLYFYWYRQILGQKVEFLVSFYNNEISEKSEIFDDQFSVERPDGSNFTLKIRSTKLEDSAMYFCASSDDRRESTDTQYFGPGTRLTVL.

In regard to this clone: Distinct nucleotide sequences in the sample also encode this CDR3. The rearrangement links TRBV4-1 to TRBJ2-7; D unresolved. The CDR3 is 13 residues long. Germline loops: CDR1 MGHRA, CDR2 YSYEKL. V was clipped by 0 bases and J by 2 bases, with 5 bases between them. In nucleotides, the CDR3 is TGCGCCAGCAGCCAAGAACTTCCCTACGAGCAGTACTTC. This codes for CASSQELPYEQYF.

This clone was counted only a few times. Other DNA sequences in the same sample also yield this CDR3. The chain recombines TRBV27 with TRBJ1-6, with D perhaps TRBD1 (5 bases). Germline V gives CDR1 MNHEY, CDR2 SMNVEV (reference sequence). V lost 4 bases, J lost 2 bases, and 6 bases lay in between. This CDR3 region has 14 residues. The CDR3 DNA reads TGTGCCAGCAGTTCAGGGCCCTATAATTCACCCCTCCACTTT. This gives the protein CASSSGPYNSPLHF.

This chain joins TRBV7-9 and TRBJ1-2; D gene unclear. V was pared by 1 base and J by 1 base, with 10 bases between. From germline, CDR1 is SEHNR and CDR2 FQNEAQ (reference sequence). There are 15 residues in the CDR3. The CDR3 DNA is TGTGCCAGCAGCTTAGATCTCAGTCTTAACTATGGCTACACCTTC. This encodes CASSLDLSLNYGYTF.

The chain links TRBV7-9 to TRBJ2-1, with D possibly being TRBD1 (5 bases). Germline CDR1 reads SEHNR; CDR2 reads FQNEAQ (reference sequence). V gave up 0 bases and J gave up 8 bases, with 5 bases separating them. This CDR3 is built from 12 residues. CDR3 in amino acids: CASSLAGHEQFF. The CDR3 coding sequence is TGTGCCAGCAGCTTAGCGGGGCATGAGCAGTTCTTC.

This sequence joins TRBV7-2 and TRBJ2-2, with 15 bases identical to TRBD2. The ends lost 5 bases at V and 0 bases at J; junction bases unmatched: 1. CDR1 SGHTA and CDR2 FQGNSA come from the germline V gene. The CDR3 length is 17 residues. CDR3 sequence: CASSGTSGRPNTGELFF. CDR3 in DNA: TGTGCCAGCAGCGGGACTAGCGGGAGGCCGAACACCGGGGAGCTGTTTTTT.

The gene calls are TRBV29-1 and TRBJ2-3; 9 positions match TRBD1. V gave up 4 bases and J gave up 2 bases; unmatched junction bases: 7. The CDR3 extends over 15 amino acids. CDR1 and CDR2 (germline): SQVTM, ANQGSEA. The CDR3 is CSVAGGQGATDTQYF. DNA for the CDR3: TGCAGCGTTGCTGGGGGACAGGGAGCCACAGATACGCAGTATTTT.

The chain links TRBV30 to TRBJ1-1, with TRBD1 matching over 7 bases. V lost 2 bases, J lost 5 bases, and 8 bases stayed unmatched. This CDR3 region has 14 residues. Looked up from germline, CDR1 is GTSNPN and CDR2 is SVGIG (reference sequence). The CDR3 region is CAWSTLRGRTEAFF. The CDR3 DNA sequence: TGTGCCTGGAGTACGTTGAGGGGGCGAACTGAAGCTTTCTTT. The full variable domain, with the rest looked up from reference TRBV30 and TRBJ1-1, is SQTIHQWPATLVQPVGSPLSLECTVEGTSNPNLYWYRQAAGRGLQLLFYSVGIGQISSEVPQNLSASRPQDRQFILSSKKLLLSDSGFYLCAWSTLRGRTEAFFGQGTRLTVV.

The rearrangement joins TRBV15 to TRBJ1-5; the match to TRBD1 covers 7 bases. The CDR3 length is 14 residues. With V trimmed by 6 bases and J by 4 bases, 6 bases remained unmatched. Per the germline V gene, CDR1 is LNHNV and CDR2 is YYDKDF (reference sequence). The CDR3, as DNA: TGTGCCACCAGTATAGGGGGACAGAATCAGCCCCAGCATTTT. Translation: CATSIGGQNQPQHF.

The CDR3 bases are TGTGCCATCAGTGATAACAGTTTCTATGGCTACACCTTC. Translated: CAISDNSFYGYTF. The J gene is TRBJ1-2, the V gene TRBV10-3, with D hard to call. The V end was cut by 3 bases, the J end by 4 bases, with 9 bases between. The length of the CDR3 is 13 residues. CDR1 and CDR2 (germline): ENHRY, SYGVKD.